This T cell receptor beta chain was found in a study of response to subunit inactivated influenza vaccine. CDR1 KGHSH and CDR2 LQKENI come from the germline V gene. The V and J ends lost 10 bases and 0 bases respectively, with 10 bases between them. This CDR3 is built from 13 residues. TCRdb redid the calling of the RT-PCR reads with MiXCR, one entry per CDR3 protein. Of roughly 620,000 distinct CDR3 sequences in the sample, over 9% were seen once. This clonotype was seen a handful of times. In addition, the sample was reused for a study of T cells expressing NK-cell markers. From that paper: UMIs were included in TCR beta cDNA generated by 5'RACE template switching. Each of 6 or 7 donors carried dominant NKG2C+ clonotypes accounting for roughly 1.0-7.5% of CD8+ T cells.

This TCR came from a man aged 50 to 60 who received an inactivated influenza vaccine. V is TRBV18 and J is TRBJ1-3; D might be TRBD1 (5 bases). Source: PBMCs from blood, taken on the day of vaccination. CDR3 in DNA: TGTGCCACCGAGACAGACTCTGGAAACACCATATATTTT. Translating it yields CATETDSGNTIYF. The complete variable domain, with remaining parts taken from reference TRBV18 and TRBJ1-3, reads NAGVMQNPRHLVRRRGQEARLRCSPMKGHSHVYWYRQLPEEGLKFMVYLQKENIIDESGMPKERFSAEFPKEGPSILRIQQVVRGDSAAYFCATETDSGNTIYFGEGSWLTVV.